The next 11 T cell receptor beta chains were all read from a single sample in a study of T cells after yellow fever vaccination. TCRdb recomputed calls from the 5' RACE reads with MiXCR, one row per CDR3 protein. The sample yields around 310,000 distinct CDR3 sequences, 8.7% seen once. Sequenced here: PBMCs, sampled on the day of the first yellow fever vaccination. All receptors derive from a man aged 18 to 30 who received the YFV17D yellow fever vaccine.

A few counts support this clonotype. The rearrangement uses TRBV28 and TRBJ2-7, with a tentative D call TRBD2 (5 bases). This CDR3 has 15 amino acids. Trimming pared 6 bases from V and 3 bases from J, leaving 18 bases between. The germline gives CDR1 MDHEN, CDR2 SYDVKM. The CDR3 DNA follows: TGTGCCAGCAGCCTCGGACTGACGGGATTCTACGAGCAGTACGTC. Translating gives CASSLGLTGFYEQYV.

The chain has TRBV11-2 and TRBJ2-4; tentative D call: TRBD1 (6 bases). The CDR3 length is 13 residues. CDR1 is SGHAT and CDR2 is FQNNGV in the germline V gene. V dropped 5 bases and J dropped 5 bases, with 10 bases sitting between them. Here the CDR3 DNA reads TGTGCCAGCAGCGGCAGGACAGAAAACATTCAGTACTTC. This encodes CASSGRTENIQYF.

This clonotype was detected only a few times. The V call is TRBV28, the J call TRBJ1-4, with D possibly TRBD1 on 5 matching bases. Deletions cut 5 bases from V and 2 bases from J, with 9 bases between. The CDR3 is 14 amino acids. CDR1 is MDHEN, CDR2 SYDVKM, per germline. The CDR3 nucleotides are TGTGCCAGCAGTCCGGACAAGACTAATGAAAAACTGTTTTTT. This translates into CASSPDKTNEKLFF. Variable domain in full (rest from reference TRBV28 and TRBJ1-4): DVKVTQSSRYLVKRTGEKVFLECVQDMDHENMFWYRQDPGLGLRLIYFSYDVKMKEKGDIPEGYSVSREKKERFSLILESASTNQTSMYLCASSPDKTNEKLFFGSGTQLSVL.

Ten or more counts support this clonotype. The chain carries TRBV5-1 and TRBJ2-1; 8 bases are a match to TRBD1. The CDR3 spans 16 residues. Trimming removed 0 bases from V and 0 bases from J; junction bases left unmatched: 2. From germline, CDR1 is SGHRS and CDR2 YFSETQ. CDR3 in DNA: TGCGCCAGCAGCTTGGCCGGGACAGGCTCCTACAATGAGCAGTTCTTC. The encoded protein is CASSLAGTGSYNEQFF.

This clonotype occurred many times. The V call is TRBV5-5, the J call TRBJ2-5; the D gene is possibly TRBD2 (5 bases). V was pared by 4 bases and J by 6 bases, with 19 bases between. The CDR3 contains 15 residues. Germline CDR1 reads SGHKS; CDR2 reads YYEKEE (reference sequence). The CDR3 spells CASSLDQEVPKTQYF. CDR3 nucleotides: TGTGCCAGCAGCCTCGACCAGGAGGTCCCAAAGACCCAGTACTTC.

Here the CDR3 reads CASSVLVGQGARTQYF. CDR3 DNA sequence: TGTGCCAGCAGTGTTCTTGTTGGGCAGGGGGCGCGGACCCAGTACTTC. The V call is TRBV6-1, the J call TRBJ2-5; TRBD1 matches at 8 bases. The CDR3 has 16 residues. The J segment lost 7 bases and the V segment lost 4 bases, leaving 14 bases of the junction unmatched. Germline assignment: CDR1 MNHNS and CDR2 SASEGT.

This clonotype was counted at least ten times. The chain links TRBV28 to TRBJ1-1; no reliable D call. Germline V lookup: CDR1 MDHEN, CDR2 SYDVKM. The germline V and J ends were trimmed by 3 bases and 1 base, with 3 bases remaining between them. The CDR3 runs 12 residues. The CDR3 here is CASSFQNTEAFF. CDR3 DNA sequence: TGTGCCAGCAGTTTCCAGAACACTGAAGCTTTCTTT.

This rearrangement joins TRBV7-8 to TRBJ2-2, with D hard to call. The CDR3 extends over 17 amino acids. Trimming took off 5 bases at V and 0 bases at J, with 16 bases between the two ends. In germline, CDR1 is SGHVS, CDR2 FQNEAQ. The CDR3 DNA sequence: TGTGCCAGCAGCCCGGCCTGGCCAAGGGCGAACACCGGGGAGCTGTTTTTT. Amino acid sequence: CASSPAWPRANTGELFF.

This clonotype has a handful of counts. The rearrangement uses TRBV7-9 and TRBJ1-2; D gene unclear. The CDR3 is made up of 14 amino acids. Per germline, CDR1 SEHNR and CDR2 FQNEAQ (reference sequence). V lost 3 bases to trimming and J lost 0 bases, with 8 bases between them. CDR3 in DNA: TGTGCCAGCAGCTTCGAGATTTCTAACTATGGCTACACCTTC. This encodes CASSFEISNYGYTF.

This clonotype was seen repeatedly, ten times or more. J is TRBJ1-6 and V is TRBV7-9, with D tentatively TRBD1 (5 bases). Germline V CDR1 and CDR2: SEHNR, FQNEAQ (reference sequence). V was clipped by 8 bases and J by 0 bases, with 8 bases between them. The CDR3 spans 14 residues. This CDR3 is CASQGSSYNSPLHF. The CDR3 DNA reads TGTGCCAGCCAGGGAAGCTCCTATAATTCACCCCTCCACTTT. Variable domain in full (rest from reference TRBV7-9 and TRBJ1-6): DTGVSQNPRHKITKRGQNVTFRCDPISEHNRLYWYRQTLGQGPEFLTYFQNEAQLEKSRLLSDRFSAERPKGSFSTLEIQRTEQGDSAMYLCASQGSSYNSPLHFGNGTRLTVT.

The gene calls are TRBV6-5 and TRBJ2-7; the match to TRBD1 covers 8 bases. CDR1 and CDR2 from the germline V gene are MNHEY and SVGAGI. V lost 2 bases, J lost 3 bases, and 6 bases stayed unmatched. This CDR3 spans 15 amino acids. CDR3 bases: TGTGCCAGCAGTTACACACTCGGGACAGGCTACGAGCAGTACTTC. Residues: CASSYTLGTGYEQYF.